This T cell receptor beta chain was recovered during a study of cytomegalovirus exposure and HLA in healthy donors. Study summary: A later analysis reported the 100 to 150 validation repertoires used the same platform as the approximately 670 first-cohort repertoires.

Repertoires were generated with immunoSEQ multiplex PCR, while TCRdb's copy carries only in-frame clones and drops some. Among nearly 80,000 clones, 80% to 95% were seen once, and the ten largest hold 3% to 4.5%. In germline, CDR1 is SGDLS, CDR2 YYNGEE. There are 15 residues in the CDR3. Trimming stripped 0 bases from V and 2 bases from J, with 9 bases between. General observations from the study: The study found most TCR sequences rare, yet found some public TCRs in many donors. 164 TCR beta chains were listed as cytomegalovirus-associated. Specificity of a few CMV-associated chains for CMV antigens was verified in vitro.

A note on this clone: Antigen unknown.

Sequenced material: PBMCs. The TCR sequence derives from a young woman in good health and CMV-seronegative. The J gene is TRBJ2-1, the V gene TRBV9; maybe TRBD2 (7 bases). The CDR3 protein is CASSVGGGAYNEQFF. CDR3 bases: TGTGCCAGCAGCGTAGGCGGGGGCGCCTACAATGAGCAGTTCTTC.